The present TCR beta chain was sequenced within a study of cytomegalovirus exposure and HLA in healthy donors. Trimming pared 3 bases from V and 8 bases from J, leaving 13 bases between. The germline gives CDR1 SNHLY, CDR2 FYNNEI. This CDR3 has 13 residues. With regard to this clone: What it binds is unknown.

The study ran its PCR with 60 Vbeta and 13 Jbeta primers. In the study's own analysis: The authors later counted roughly 87 million unique TCR beta chains, around 9.9 million of them shared. TCRdb's copy holds only in-frame clones and misses some; the assay was immunoSEQ multiplex PCR. The V and J calls and the clone size are those of that table, but D and trimming were determined from the DNA. The listing records 130,000 to 150,000 clones. Findings and limits, study-wide: Presence/absence results assume similar sequencing depth per donor, which may not hold.

Donors showed nominal health when sampled, although they likely had unrecorded immune exposures. Sequenced sample: PBMCs. This sequence joins TRBV2 and TRBJ1-1, with D hard to call. The sequence came from a man aged 35-49 years in good health and CMV-seronegative. The CDR3 coding sequence is TGTGCCAGCAGTGACAAGACTTTCCCCGAAGCTTTCTTT. This codes for CASSDKTFPEAFF.